The clone carrying this TCR beta chain was observed a handful of times. This CDR3 spans 16 amino acids. V was clipped by 4 bases and J by 1 base, with 14 bases between them. Germline V gene lookup returns CDR1 SNHLY and CDR2 FYNNEI. Per the original methods: Amplification of reference gene primers was used by the study to estimate nucleated cell counts. Repertoires were generated with immunoSEQ multiplex PCR, while TCRdb's copy carries only in-frame clones and drops some. From that table come the V and J calls and clone size; the DNA was used to work out D and trimming. The profile shows about 250,000 clones, 70% to 75% of them singletons. This sample is part of a study of blood T cell repertoires in COVID-19. Study context: Samples taken during acute and convalescent COVID-19 were collected in the United States, Italy and Spain. PBMCs, B-cell-depleted T cells, or T cells were the source of the cDNA or gDNA that made up the material.

The receptor was isolated from a woman aged 80 or older with acute or convalescent COVID-19. Sequenced input: peripheral blood. This sequence joins TRBV2 and TRBJ1-5; D is ambiguous. CDR3 nucleotide sequence: TGTGCCAGCAGTGTAGCCGCGACTATAAGCAATCAGCCCCAGCATTTT. Translation: CASSVAATISNQPQHF.